This TCR beta chain was recorded in a study of early T cells in non-severe SARS-CoV-2 infection (dated by TCRdb to about 2021). In terms of the full investigation: Because TCR sequencing was done on bulk RNA from unsorted whole blood, the alpha and beta chains could not be paired. Overall study results and their limits: VDJdb matching was skewed toward anti-spike CD8 responses and likely underestimated virus-specific expansions by missing private and CD4 specificities.

Set within a cohort of healthcare workers in London, UK, this nested case-control study involved weekly PCR testing of nasopharyngeal swabs along with blood sampling. Healthcare workers were enrolled in the week of the UK lockdown, from 23 to 31 March 2020, and were followed every week for up to roughly 16 weeks. Details on this clonotype: The specificity of this receptor is unknown. It has no much larger one-base neighbor in the sample; base qualities were not kept.

Library method: 5' RACE. These reads were obtained on a NextSeq 500. Unique molecular identifiers were attached to individual cDNA molecules in the TCR library protocol so that sequencing error and PCR bias could be corrected. Both TCR alpha and beta chains were sequenced, and tight co-correlation was observed between alpha and beta sequence abundances in each sample. On the authors' methods: Decombinator V4 was used to annotate the V gene, J gene and CDR3 of the TCR sequences. TCRs were defined as expanded if a significant change between any two time points was detected under a Poisson model with p below 0.0001. TCR abundances were normalised to the total number of TCRs sequenced in each sample and reported as counts per million. A search of VDJdb, accessed on 1 November 2021, was run for TCRs annotated to CMV, EBV and SARS-CoV-2, with TCRs annotated for multiple antigens excluded. Starting from the raw public reads, TCRdb applied fastp trimming at Q25, assembled clones with MiXCR and retained in-frame beta chains. When rows share a CDR3 protein, they turn into one entry using the most common DNA and genes. The V and J calls shown here were made by TCRdb, not taken from the authors' results. Present in this sample are approximately 66,000 distinct CDR3 sequences, about 13% of which were seen just once. The ten most abundant clones make up about 5% of the sample.

The sample was whole blood. This TCR was recovered from an adult who was a healthcare worker with PCR-confirmed SARS-CoV-2 infection or an uninfected control (not recorded which).

The DNA reads TGCGCCAGCAGCTTGGAATTCGGACAGGGGGCGCGCACTGAAGCTTTCTTT. This is translated as CASSLEFGQGARTEAFF. The V gene is TRBV5-1 and the J gene is TRBJ1-1; 11 junctional bases match TRBD1. CDR1 and CDR2 were assigned from the germline V gene as SGHRS and YFSETQ. The CDR3 has 17 amino acids, counting the end cysteine and phenylalanine. The kept DNA is CDR3 alone, 51 bases in frame from the first base. V is cut back by 0 bases and J by 4 bases, with 8 bases in the junction unmatched.